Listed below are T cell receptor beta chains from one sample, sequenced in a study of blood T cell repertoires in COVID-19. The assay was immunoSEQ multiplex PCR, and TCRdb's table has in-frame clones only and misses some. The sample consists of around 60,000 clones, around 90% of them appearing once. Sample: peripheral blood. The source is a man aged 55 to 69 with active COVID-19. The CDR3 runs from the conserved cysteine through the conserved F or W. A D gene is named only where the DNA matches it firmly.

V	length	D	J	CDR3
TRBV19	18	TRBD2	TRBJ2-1	CASSLTLGTSGRENEQFF
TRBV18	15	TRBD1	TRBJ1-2	CASSPPEGAWYGYTF
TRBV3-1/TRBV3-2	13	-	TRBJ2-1	CASSPPTSNEQFF
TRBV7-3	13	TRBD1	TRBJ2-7	CASSRDRVGEQYF
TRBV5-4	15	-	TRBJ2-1	CASSEDLGGNNEQFF
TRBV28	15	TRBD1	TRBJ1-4	CASRTGQGDNEKLFF
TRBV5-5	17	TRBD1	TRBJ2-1	CASSFGQVPSSYNEQFF
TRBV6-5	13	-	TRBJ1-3	CASRRPGGNTIYF
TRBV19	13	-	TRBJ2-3	CASSTTITDTQYF
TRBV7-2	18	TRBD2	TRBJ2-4	CASSLVSRLAGAKNIQYF
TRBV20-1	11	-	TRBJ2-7	CSVPRAYEQYF
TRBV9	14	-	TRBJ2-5	CASSVTGVQETQYF
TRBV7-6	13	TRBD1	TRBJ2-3	CASRDSATDTQYF
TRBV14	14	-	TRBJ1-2	CASSQDRRNYGYTF
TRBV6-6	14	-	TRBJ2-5	CASSRGQVRETQYF
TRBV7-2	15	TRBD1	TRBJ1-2	CASSLVAGGVYGYTF
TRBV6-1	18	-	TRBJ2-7	CASSEALKLTRWTWEQYF
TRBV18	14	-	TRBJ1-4	CASSPPGGSEKLFF
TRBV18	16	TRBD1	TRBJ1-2	CASSDAHRTGDRGYTF
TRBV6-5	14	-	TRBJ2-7	CASRDGGIVDEQYF
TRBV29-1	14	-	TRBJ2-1	CSVKLRSAYNEQFF
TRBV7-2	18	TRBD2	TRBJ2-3	CASSLSWRTSGRADTQYF
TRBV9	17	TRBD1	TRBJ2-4	CASSPQGRGLAKNIQYF